This T cell receptor beta chain was observed in a study of vaccination effects on CD4 cells after COVID-19. Study-level information: Participants each got two BNT162b2 or mRNA-1273 vaccine doses.

General study results and limits: Clones that were induced by infection or by vaccine showed marked contraction late after vaccination.

The repertoire was sequenced with immunoSEQ multiplex PCR; TCRdb's copy has only in-frame clones and lacks some. This table holds 65,000 or so clones, roughly 76% found once. Antigen-specific CD4+ T cell clonotypes were called by their expansion after viral peptide-pool culture in ViraFEST. When less than 12 days of culture had elapsed, CD4+ T cells were isolated. The healthy vaccine recipients, who had no prior SARS-CoV-2 infection, showed negative nucleocapsid antibodies. Cultures got half-medium changes with IL-2 on days 3 and 7. V lost 3 bases to trimming and J lost 5 bases, with 10 bases between them. The CDR3 extends over 12 amino acids. The germline gives CDR1 SQVTM, CDR2 ANQGSEA. This clone was seen a single time. Its antigen is undetermined.

The V and J genes are TRBV29-1 and TRBJ1-2; TRBD1 is a possible D gene (5 bases). This material consisted of CD4+ T cells from PBMCs cultured with HCoV-NL63 spike peptides, taken before COVID-19 vaccination. This sequence was found in a human donor who received a COVID-19 vaccine. The CDR3 nucleotides read TGCAGCGTTGATAGGGGCGGGTATGGCTACACCTTC. As protein: CSVDRGGYGYTF.